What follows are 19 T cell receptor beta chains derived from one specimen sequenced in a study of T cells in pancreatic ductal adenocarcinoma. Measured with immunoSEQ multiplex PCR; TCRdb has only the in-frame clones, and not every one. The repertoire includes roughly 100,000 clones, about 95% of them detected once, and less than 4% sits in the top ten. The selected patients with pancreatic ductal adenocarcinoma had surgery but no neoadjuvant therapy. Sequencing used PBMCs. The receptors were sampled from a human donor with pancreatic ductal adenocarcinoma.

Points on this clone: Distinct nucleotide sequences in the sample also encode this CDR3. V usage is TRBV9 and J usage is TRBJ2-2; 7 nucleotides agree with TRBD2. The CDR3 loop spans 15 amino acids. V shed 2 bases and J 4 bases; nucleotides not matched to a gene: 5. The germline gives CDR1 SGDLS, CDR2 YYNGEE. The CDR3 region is CASSVAGAGTGELFF. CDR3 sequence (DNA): TGTGCCAGCAGCGTCGCGGGAGCGGGCACCGGGGAGCTGTTTTTT.

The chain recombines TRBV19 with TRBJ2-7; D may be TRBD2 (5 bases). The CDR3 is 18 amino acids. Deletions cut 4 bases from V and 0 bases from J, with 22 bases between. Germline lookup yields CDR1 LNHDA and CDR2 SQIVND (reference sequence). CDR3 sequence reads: CASSSRTRSLTSSYEQYF. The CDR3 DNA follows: TGTGCCAGTAGTAGCCGTACTAGATCCCTGACAAGCTCCTACGAGCAGTACTTC. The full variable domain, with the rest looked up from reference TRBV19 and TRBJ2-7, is DGGITQSPKYLFRKEGQNVTLSCEQNLNHDAMYWYRQDPGQGLRLIYYSQIVNDFQKGDIAEGYSVSREKKESFPLTVTSAQKNPTAFYLCASSSRTRSLTSSYEQYFGPGTRLTVT.

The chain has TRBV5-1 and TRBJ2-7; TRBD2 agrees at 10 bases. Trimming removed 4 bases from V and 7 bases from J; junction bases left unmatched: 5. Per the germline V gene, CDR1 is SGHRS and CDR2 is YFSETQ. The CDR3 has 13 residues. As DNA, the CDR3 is TGCGCCAGCAGCAGCGGACTAGCGGTAGAGCAGTACTTC. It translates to CASSSGLAVEQYF.

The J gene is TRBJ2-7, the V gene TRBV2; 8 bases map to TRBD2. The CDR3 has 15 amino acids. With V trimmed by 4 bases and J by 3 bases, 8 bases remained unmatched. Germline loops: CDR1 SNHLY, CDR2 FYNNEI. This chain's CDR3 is CASSGGLVGDYEQYF. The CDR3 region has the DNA TGTGCCAGCAGTGGGGGACTAGTAGGTGACTACGAGCAGTACTTC.

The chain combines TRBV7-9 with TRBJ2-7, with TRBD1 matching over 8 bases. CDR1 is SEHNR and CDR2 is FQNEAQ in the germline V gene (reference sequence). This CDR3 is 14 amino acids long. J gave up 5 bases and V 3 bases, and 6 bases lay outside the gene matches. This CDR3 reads CASSFIGQGHEQYF. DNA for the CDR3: TGTGCCAGCAGCTTTATTGGACAGGGCCACGAGCAGTACTTC.

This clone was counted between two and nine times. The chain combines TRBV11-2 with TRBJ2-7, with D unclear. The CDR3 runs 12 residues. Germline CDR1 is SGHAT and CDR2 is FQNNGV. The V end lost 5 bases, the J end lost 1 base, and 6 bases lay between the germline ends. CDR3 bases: TGTGCCAGCAGCCCAACATCCTACGAGCAGTACTTC. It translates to CASSPTSYEQYF. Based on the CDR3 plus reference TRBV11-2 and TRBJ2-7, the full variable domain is EAGVAQSPRYKIIEKRQSVAFWCNPISGHATLYWYQQILGQGPKLLIQFQNNGVVDDSQLPKDRFSAERLKGVDSTLKIQPAKLEDSAVYLCASSPTSYEQYFGPGTRLTVT.

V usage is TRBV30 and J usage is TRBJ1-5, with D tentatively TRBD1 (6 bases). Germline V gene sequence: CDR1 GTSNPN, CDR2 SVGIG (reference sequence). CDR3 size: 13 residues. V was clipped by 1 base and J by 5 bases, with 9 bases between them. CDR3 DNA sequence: TGTGCCTGGAGTGAAGGGGGTCATCAGCCCCAGCATTTT. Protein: CAWSEGGHQPQHF.

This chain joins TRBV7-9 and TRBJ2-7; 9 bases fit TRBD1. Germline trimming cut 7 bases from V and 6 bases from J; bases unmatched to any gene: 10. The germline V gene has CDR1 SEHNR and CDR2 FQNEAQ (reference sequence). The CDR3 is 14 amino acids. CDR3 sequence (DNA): TGTGCCAGCACCCGGGGGACAGGGACCGGCGAGCAGTACTTC. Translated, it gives CASTRGTGTGEQYF. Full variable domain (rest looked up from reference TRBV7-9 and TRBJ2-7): DTGVSQNPRHKITKRGQNVTFRCDPISEHNRLYWYRQTLGQGPEFLTYFQNEAQLEKSRLLSDRFSAERPKGSFSTLEIQRTEQGDSAMYLCASTRGTGTGEQYFGPGTRLTVT.

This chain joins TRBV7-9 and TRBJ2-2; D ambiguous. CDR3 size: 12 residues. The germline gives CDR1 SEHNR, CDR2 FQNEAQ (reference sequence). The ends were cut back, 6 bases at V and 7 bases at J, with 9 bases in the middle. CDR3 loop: CASRAVGGELFF. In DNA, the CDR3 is TGTGCCAGCAGGGCGGTTGGCGGGGAGCTGTTTTTT. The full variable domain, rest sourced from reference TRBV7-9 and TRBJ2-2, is DTGVSQNPRHKITKRGQNVTFRCDPISEHNRLYWYRQTLGQGPEFLTYFQNEAQLEKSRLLSDRFSAERPKGSFSTLEIQRTEQGDSAMYLCASRAVGGELFFGEGSRLTVL.

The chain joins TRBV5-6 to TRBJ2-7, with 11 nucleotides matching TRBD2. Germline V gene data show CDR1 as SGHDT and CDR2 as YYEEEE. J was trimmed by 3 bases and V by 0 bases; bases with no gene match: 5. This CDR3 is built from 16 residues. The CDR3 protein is CASSLEGLAEVYEQYF. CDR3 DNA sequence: TGTGCCAGCAGCTTGGAGGGACTAGCGGAGGTCTACGAGCAGTACTTC. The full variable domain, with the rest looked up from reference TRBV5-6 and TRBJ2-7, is DAGVTQSPTHLIKTRGQQVTLRCSPKSGHDTVSWYQQALGQGPQFIFQYYEEEERQRGNFPDRFSGHQFPNYSSELNVNALLLGDSALYLCASSLEGLAEVYEQYFGPGTRLTVT.

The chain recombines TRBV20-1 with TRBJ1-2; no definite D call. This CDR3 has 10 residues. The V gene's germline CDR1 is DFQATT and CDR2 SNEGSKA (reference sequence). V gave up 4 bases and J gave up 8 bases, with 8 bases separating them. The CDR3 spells CSANEEGYTF. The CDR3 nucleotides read TGCAGTGCTAACGAGGAGGGCTACACCTTC.

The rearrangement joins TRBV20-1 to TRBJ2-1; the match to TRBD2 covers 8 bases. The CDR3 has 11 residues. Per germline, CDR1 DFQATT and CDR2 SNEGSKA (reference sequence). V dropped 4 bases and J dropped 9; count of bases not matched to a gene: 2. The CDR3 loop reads CSAILAVEQFF. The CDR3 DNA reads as TGCAGTGCTATACTAGCGGTTGAGCAGTTCTTC.

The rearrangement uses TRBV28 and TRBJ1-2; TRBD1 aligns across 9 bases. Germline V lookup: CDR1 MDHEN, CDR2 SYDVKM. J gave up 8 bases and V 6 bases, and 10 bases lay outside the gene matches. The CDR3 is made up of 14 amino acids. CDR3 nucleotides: TGTGCCAGCAGGGCCCCCGGGACAGGGCTAGGCTACACCTTC. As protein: CASRAPGTGLGYTF.

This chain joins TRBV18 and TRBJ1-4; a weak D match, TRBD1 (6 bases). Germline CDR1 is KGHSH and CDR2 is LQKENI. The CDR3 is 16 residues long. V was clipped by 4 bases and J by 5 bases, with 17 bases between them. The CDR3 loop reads CASSLMQGQENEKLFF. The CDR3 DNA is TGTGCCAGCTCACTTATGCAGGGGCAAGAAAATGAAAAACTGTTTTTT.

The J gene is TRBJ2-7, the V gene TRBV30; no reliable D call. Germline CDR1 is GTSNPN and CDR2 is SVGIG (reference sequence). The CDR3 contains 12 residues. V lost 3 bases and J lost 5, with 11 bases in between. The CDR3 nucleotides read TGTGCCTGGAGCCTCAGCCGGGACGAGCAGTACTTC. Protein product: CAWSLSRDEQYF.

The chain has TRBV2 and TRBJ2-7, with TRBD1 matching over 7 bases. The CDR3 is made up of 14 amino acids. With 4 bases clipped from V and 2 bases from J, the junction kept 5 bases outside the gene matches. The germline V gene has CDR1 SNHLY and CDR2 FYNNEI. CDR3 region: CASSATGPTYEQYF. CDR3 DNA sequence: TGTGCCAGCAGTGCGACAGGGCCTACCTACGAGCAGTACTTC.

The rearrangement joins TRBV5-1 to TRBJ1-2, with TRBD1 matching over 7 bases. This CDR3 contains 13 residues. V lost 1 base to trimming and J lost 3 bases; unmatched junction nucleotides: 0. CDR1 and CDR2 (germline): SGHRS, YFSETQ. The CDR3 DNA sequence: TGCGCCAGCAGCTTGACAGGGGACTATGGCTACACCTTC. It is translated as CASSLTGDYGYTF.

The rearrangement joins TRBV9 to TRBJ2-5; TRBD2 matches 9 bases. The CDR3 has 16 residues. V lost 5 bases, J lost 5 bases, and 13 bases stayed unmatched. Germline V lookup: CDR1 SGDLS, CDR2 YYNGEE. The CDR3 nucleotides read TGTGCCAGCAGTCGTAGCGGGAGTACTTCGTGGGAGACCCAGTACTTC. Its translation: CASSRSGSTSWETQYF.

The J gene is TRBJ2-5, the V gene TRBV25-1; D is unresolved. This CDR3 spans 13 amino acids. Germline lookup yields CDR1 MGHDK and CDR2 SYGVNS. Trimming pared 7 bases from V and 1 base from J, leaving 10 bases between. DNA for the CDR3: TGTGCCAGCAATAGACACTTCCAAGAGACCCAGTACTTC. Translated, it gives CASNRHFQETQYF.